One and the same sample provided the 26 T cell receptor beta chains below, sequenced in a study of T cell responses to AZD1222 COVID-19 vaccine. Assay used: immunoSEQ multiplex PCR; TCRdb lists only in-frame clones, some missing. This repertoire shows under 150,000 clones, around 92% found once; its top ten account for around 3.5%. The sample was peripheral blood, taken 28 days after the second AZD1222 dose. Receptors originate from an adult who received the AZD1222 COVID-19 vaccine.

The chain carries TRBV6-5 and TRBJ2-5; D unresolved. Germline CDR1 is MNHEY and CDR2 is SVGAGI. There are 15 residues in the CDR3. The V gene lost 8 bases and the J gene lost 1 base, with 17 bases spanning the gap. This chain's CDR3 is CASLWAGGPQETQYF. The CDR3 nucleotides are TGTGCCAGCCTCTGGGCAGGTGGGCCCCAAGAGACCCAGTACTTC.

This sequence joins TRBV6-5 and TRBJ1-3; D gene ambiguous. This CDR3 region has 13 residues. Germline CDR1 reads MNHEY; CDR2 reads SVGAGI. V was pared by 6 bases and J by 0 bases, with 6 bases between. The CDR3 is CASSGSSGNTIYF. CDR3 bases: TGTGCCAGCAGCGGGAGCTCTGGAAACACCATATATTTT.

DNA for the CDR3: TGTGCCAGCAGTTGGGGAAGGTATGGCTACACCTTC. Translating it yields CASSWGRYGYTF. This chain uses TRBV6-2 or TRBV6-3 with TRBJ1-2; unclear D gene. From germline, CDR1 is MNHEY and CDR2 SVGEGT. This CDR3 contains 12 residues. Trimming took off 4 bases at V and 5 bases at J, with 8 bases between the two ends.

The rearrangement uses TRBV24-1 and TRBJ1-2; 8 bases match TRBD1. Germline values: CDR1 KGHDR, CDR2 SFDVKD. The CDR3 is 15 residues long. Losses at the gene ends were 3 bases for V and 0 bases for J; bases not matched to a gene: 2. The CDR3 DNA reads TGTGCCACCAGTGATGGACAGGGCTCTAACTATGGCTACACCTTC. Translating it yields CATSDGQGSNYGYTF.

The chain recombines TRBV29-1 with TRBJ2-1, with TRBD1 matching 7 bases. The V segment lost 7 bases and the J segment 3 bases; nucleotides outside the gene matches: 9. The CDR3 contains 14 residues. Germline-derived CDR1 and CDR2 are SQVTM and ANQGSEA. The CDR3 DNA reads as TGCAGCGGTCGCCGGGACAGTAACTACAATGAGCAGTTCTTC. Amino acids: CSGRRDSNYNEQFF.

DNA of the CDR3: TGTGCCAGCAGCCCGGACAGGGGCAGCTCTGGGGCCAACGTCCTGACTTTC. Translating gives CASSPDRGSSGANVLTF. The chain employs TRBV5-8 and TRBJ2-6, with 9 positions matching TRBD1. Germline CDR1 and CDR2: SGHTS and YDEGEE. Trimming at V came to 4 bases and at J to 0 bases, leaving 5 bases not matched to a gene. This CDR3 comprises 17 residues.

The chain combines TRBV5-1 with TRBJ2-7; D is undetermined. The CDR3 covers 11 residues. Germline CDR1 reads SGHRS; CDR2 reads YFSETQ. V gave up 4 bases and J gave up 7 bases, with 9 bases separating them. In DNA, the CDR3 is TGCGCCAGCAGCAATATAGGAGAGCAGTACTTC. This codes for CASSNIGEQYF. The variable domain in full, completed from reference TRBV5-1 and TRBJ2-7, reads KAGVTQTPRYLIKTRGQQVTLSCSPISGHRSVSWYQQTPGQGLQFLFEYFSETQRNKGNFPGRFSGRQFSNSRSEMNVSTLELGDSALYLCASSNIGEQYFGPGTRLTVT.

The CDR3 protein is CASSQIFVASANTGELFF. CDR3 coding DNA: TGCGCCAGCAGCCAAATTTTTGTGGCTAGCGCGAACACCGGGGAGCTGTTTTTT. The chain recombines TRBV4-1 with TRBJ2-2; the D gene is possibly TRBD2 (6 bases). Trimming removed 2 bases from V and 0 bases from J, with 16 bases in between. Germline V gene data show CDR1 as MGHRA and CDR2 as YSYEKL. The CDR3 sequence is 18 residues long.

The chain joins TRBV28 to TRBJ1-5, with TRBD1 identical over 7 bases. V lost 5 bases to trimming and J lost 2 bases; unmatched junction nucleotides: 6. The CDR3 spans 15 residues. The germline gives CDR1 MDHEN, CDR2 SYDVKM. The CDR3 spells CASSRGQVGNQPQHF. In DNA form, the CDR3 reads TGTGCCAGCAGTCGCGGACAGGTGGGCAATCAGCCCCAGCATTTT.

V gene TRBV28 combines with J gene TRBJ1-2, with 7 bases fitting TRBD1. V dropped 6 bases and J dropped 4; count of bases not matched to a gene: 8. Looked up from germline, CDR1 is MDHEN and CDR2 is SYDVKM. CDR3 length: 14 residues. CDR3 residues: CASRPGQRLYGYTF. As DNA, the CDR3 is TGTGCCAGCAGACCGGGACAGAGGCTCTATGGCTACACCTTC.

V usage is TRBV2 and J usage is TRBJ2-6; D is perhaps TRBD1 (5 bases). The CDR3 contains 16 residues. Trimming removed 2 bases at V and 0 bases at J, with 8 bases between. CDR1 and CDR2 from the germline V gene are SNHLY and FYNNEI. CDR3 nucleotides: TGTGCCAGCAGTGAACCAGGGAACTCTGGGGCCAACGTCCTGACTTTC. Protein product: CASSEPGNSGANVLTF.

The J gene is TRBJ1-2, the V gene TRBV6-5; D uncertain. Germline CDR1 and CDR2: MNHEY and SVGAGI. V gave up 6 bases and J gave up 8 bases, with 13 bases separating them. This CDR3 is 12 amino acids long. The CDR3 is CASRAIAEGYTF. The DNA for the CDR3 is TGTGCCAGCAGGGCTATCGCTGAAGGCTACACCTTC.

The V and J genes are TRBV5-1 and TRBJ2-5, with TRBD2 matching over 14 bases. CDR1 and CDR2 (germline): SGHRS, YFSETQ. V gave up 4 bases and J gave up 4 bases; unmatched junction bases: 6. CDR3 size: 16 residues. For the CDR3, the DNA is TGCGCCAGCAGCCCTGGGACTAGCGGGAGACGAGAGACCCAGTACTTC. This encodes CASSPGTSGRRETQYF. Based on the CDR3 plus reference TRBV5-1 and TRBJ2-5, the full variable domain is KAGVTQTPRYLIKTRGQQVTLSCSPISGHRSVSWYQQTPGQGLQFLFEYFSETQRNKGNFPGRFSGRQFSNSRSEMNVSTLELGDSALYLCASSPGTSGRRETQYFGPGTRLLVL.

V is TRBV19 and J is TRBJ2-7; D is perhaps TRBD1 or TRBD2 (5 bases each). V dropped 5 bases and J dropped 2 bases, with 13 bases sitting between them. Germline V gene lookup returns CDR1 LNHDA and CDR2 SQIVND (reference sequence). This CDR3 is 14 amino acids long. This CDR3 is CASSDEGRAYEQYF. DNA for the CDR3: TGTGCCAGTAGTGATGAGGGCAGGGCCTACGAGCAGTACTTC.

The V call is TRBV5-6, the J call TRBJ2-5, with D uncertain. Germline V gene sequence: CDR1 SGHDT, CDR2 YYEEEE. Between the trimmed V and J ends, which lost 3 bases and 4 bases, there was a span of 10 bases. The CDR3 contains 13 residues. The CDR3, as DNA: TGTGCCAGCAGCTCCCGACCGGGAGAGACCCAGTACTTC. Translation gives CASSSRPGETQYF.

The J gene is TRBJ1-2, the V gene TRBV6-5; no clear D. This CDR3 comprises 16 residues. V was clipped by 2 bases and J by 5 bases, with 18 bases between them. Per germline, CDR1 MNHEY and CDR2 SVGAGI. CDR3: CASSYAKWAGRYGYTF. CDR3 bases: TGTGCCAGCAGTTACGCTAAGTGGGCCGGAAGATATGGCTACACCTTC.

The gene calls are TRBV28 and TRBJ1-6; a weak D match, TRBD1 (6 bases). There are 14 residues in the CDR3. V was clipped by 6 bases and J by 10 bases, with 16 bases between them. Germline CDR1 reads MDHEN; CDR2 reads SYDVKM. The CDR3 sequence is CASRYTLQGSPLHF. The CDR3 DNA reads as TGTGCCAGCAGGTATACCCTGCAGGGGTCACCCCTCCACTTT. Supplemented by reference TRBV28 and TRBJ1-6, the full variable domain reads DVKVTQSSRYLVKRTGEKVFLECVQDMDHENMFWYRQDPGLGLRLIYFSYDVKMKEKGDIPEGYSVSREKKERFSLILESASTNQTSMYLCASRYTLQGSPLHFGNGTRLTVT.

This chain uses TRBV4-2 with TRBJ2-2; D is uncertain. The germline CDR1 and CDR2 sequences are LGHNA and YNFKEQ. CDR3 length equals 16 residues. Trimming stripped 0 bases from V and 0 bases from J, with 8 bases between. The CDR3 spells CASSQDRLTNTGELFF. The CDR3 DNA reads as TGTGCCAGCAGCCAAGATAGGCTAACGAACACCGGGGAGCTGTTTTTT.

The J gene is TRBJ2-5, the V gene TRBV15, with D possibly matching TRBD2 (6 bases). This CDR3 is 14 amino acids long. Between the trimmed V and J ends, which lost 4 bases and 5 bases, there was a span of 14 bases. CDR1 is LNHNV and CDR2 is YYDKDF in the germline V gene (reference sequence). The CDR3 here is CATSTGEIRETQYF. The CDR3 DNA is TGTGCCACCAGCACGGGGGAAATAAGGGAGACCCAGTACTTC. Filled out from reference TRBV15 and TRBJ2-5, the complete variable domain reads DAMVIQNPRYQVTQFGKPVTLSCSQTLNHNVMYWYQQKSSQAPKLLFHYYDKDFNNEADTPDNFQSRRPNTSFCFLDIRSPGLGDTAMYLCATSTGEIRETQYFGPGTRLLVL.

The chain uses TRBV28 and TRBJ2-3, with D maybe TRBD1 (6 bases). V shed 3 bases and J shed 0 bases, with 7 bases lying between them. Germline loops: CDR1 MDHEN, CDR2 SYDVKM. The CDR3 sequence is 14 residues long. CDR3 in DNA: TGTGCCAGCAGTTTGGGGACAAGCACAGATACGCAGTATTTT. It yields the protein CASSLGTSTDTQYF.

V and J are TRBV29-1 and TRBJ2-7; D is perhaps TRBD2 (5 bases). From germline, CDR1 is SQVTM and CDR2 ANQGSEA. V was trimmed by 3 bases and J by 5 bases, leaving 5 bases between them. This CDR3 contains 10 residues. The CDR3 DNA follows: TGCAGCGTTGAGGAGGACGAGCAGTACTTC. Translated: CSVEEDEQYF.

V is TRBV19 and J is TRBJ1-1; the D is unclear. CDR1 and CDR2 from the germline V gene are LNHDA and SQIVND (reference sequence). CDR3 size: 13 residues. V dropped 8 bases and J dropped 1 base, with 11 bases sitting between them. CDR3 sequence (DNA): TGTGCCAGTCGGGGTGTATCGAACACTGAAGCTTTCTTT. Its protein product is CASRGVSNTEAFF.

J is TRBJ2-1 and V is TRBV29-1; 9 bases align to TRBD1. The germline CDR1 and CDR2 sequences are SQVTM and ANQGSEA. Losses at the gene ends were 5 bases for V and 3 bases for J; bases not matched to a gene: 8. There are 15 residues in the CDR3. The CDR3 sequence: CSVPKQGALYNEQFF. CDR3 bases: TGCAGCGTTCCTAAACAGGGGGCGCTCTACAATGAGCAGTTCTTC.

The CDR3 is CSVEQAEKLFF. CDR3 DNA sequence: TGCAGCGTTGAACAAGCAGAAAAACTGTTTTTT. This chain uses TRBV29-1 with TRBJ1-4; no clear D gene. The CDR3 totals 11 residues. Per the germline V gene, CDR1 is SQVTM and CDR2 is ANQGSEA. Trimming took off 2 bases at V and 8 bases at J, with 6 bases between the two ends.

This clone has just one count. The V call is TRBV4-1, the J call TRBJ1-2, with TRBD1 matching 8 bases. The CDR3 has 18 residues. Germline V lookup: CDR1 MGHRA, CDR2 YSYEKL. Unmatched junction bases numbered 13, after V lost 0 bases and J lost 4 bases. CDR3 residues: CASSQDRSRGRVVYGYTF. The CDR3 DNA reads as TGCGCCAGCAGCCAAGATCGAAGCAGGGGGCGGGTAGTCTATGGCTACACCTTC.

The chain links TRBV6-6 to TRBJ1-5, with D uncertain. CDR3 size: 14 residues. V dropped 2 bases and J dropped 6 bases, with 11 bases sitting between them. From germline, CDR1 is MNHNY and CDR2 SVGAGI (reference sequence). The CDR3, as DNA: TGTGCCAGCAGTTACAGGGCGGAATCTCAGCCCCAGCATTTT. Protein product: CASSYRAESQPQHF.